This TCR beta chain derives from a study of cytomegalovirus exposure and HLA in healthy donors. Study observations and caveats: Reportedly, fewer N-insertions than the 666-donor mean appeared in an Asian-associated ancestry cluster in a later analysis.

Researchers ran the PCR with 60 Vbeta and 13 Jbeta primers. The table came from immunoSEQ multiplex PCR; TCRdb's copy has only in-frame clones and leaves some out. The sample has some 150,000 clones; around 79% are singletons. This clone appeared once. Its antigen is undetermined. Germline loops: CDR1 SNHLY, CDR2 FYNNEI. CDR3 length: 14 amino acids. Trimming removed 11 bases from V and 5 bases from J; junction bases left unmatched: 12. Input material: PBMCs. The sequence was obtained from a woman in her thirties or forties in good health and CMV-seronegative. The chain couples TRBV2 to TRBJ2-5, with 9 positions matching TRBD1. In nucleotides, the CDR3 is TGTGCCGGCTCCGGGACAGGGACGGCGGAGACCCAGTACTTC. Protein product: CAGSGTGTAETQYF.